This is a list of T cell receptor beta chains from one sample in a study of molecular identifiers for immune sequencing clone quantification. TCRdb reprocessed the PCR reads with MiXCR, giving one entry per CDR3 protein. The repertoire holds about 97,000 distinct CDR3 sequences, approximately 24% seen once, with more than 0.8% in the top ten. The sample was naive CD8+ T cells from blood, with Jurkat cell RNA spiked in. The receptors were gathered from a human donor in good health. Some libraries in this study had Jurkat cell RNA spiked in. Each CDR3 is given with its conserved first and last residue. The order of the fields is clone size, V gene, J gene, D gene, CDR3 DNA, CDR3 protein. A D gene is named only where the DNA matches it firmly. Only some rows state a clone size, as once, few, many or a class for expanded clones.

size: many; V: TRBV9; J: TRBJ2-5; D: TRBD2; DNA: TGTGCCAGCAGCGAGAGGGGATTAGCGGGCCAAGAGACCCAGTACTTC; CDR3: CASSERGLAGQETQYF
size: NA; V: TRBV10-3; J: TRBJ2-7; D: NA; DNA: TGTGCCCCGCCCGGGCCGCCCTCCTACGCGCAGTACTTC; CDR3: CAPPGPPSYAQYF
size: NA; V: TRBV13; J: TRBJ1-4; D: TRBD1; DNA: TGTGCCAGCAGCCGACAGGGGCCTAATGAAAAACTGTTTTTT; CDR3: CASSRQGPNEKLFF
size: many; V: TRBV19; J: TRBJ2-3; D: NA; DNA: TGTGCCAGTAGTAACTCACGGGGGGCCACAGATACGCAGTATTTT; CDR3: CASSNSRGATDTQYF
size: many; V: TRBV20-1; J: TRBJ2-3; D: TRBD2; DNA: TGCAGTGCTGCCGGGACTAGCGGGAGGGCCTTAAGGGGCACAGATACGCAGTATTTT; CDR3: CSAAGTSGRALRGTDTQYF
size: few; V: TRBV11-2; J: TRBJ2-5; D: TRBD2; DNA: TGTGCCAGCTGGGGGCTAGCGGAGCCCGGGGGGGACCAGTACTTC; CDR3: CASWGLAEPGGDQYF
size: few; V: TRBV7-3; J: TRBJ2-3; D: TRBD2; DNA: TGTGCCAGCAGCTCGGGACTAGCGGGAGCGTTAGATACGCAGTATTTT; CDR3: CASSSGLAGALDTQYF
size: many; V: TRBV4-1; J: TRBJ1-1; D: TRBD1; DNA: TGCGCCAGCAGCCAAAACGGACAGGGAGGAACTGAAGCTTTCTTT; CDR3: CASSQNGQGGTEAFF
size: many; V: TRBV7-9; J: TRBJ2-2; D: NA; DNA: TGTGCCAGCAGCTCATATCCTCGAGAGGCCGGGGAGCTGTTTTTT; CDR3: CASSSYPREAGELFF
size: many; V: TRBV7-9; J: TRBJ2-5; D: NA; DNA: TGTGCCAGCAGTCCCCCCTCCGGCTTACGTGAGACCCAGTACTTC; CDR3: CASSPPSGLRETQYF
size: many; V: TRBV6-5; J: TRBJ1-1; D: NA; DNA: TGTGCCAGCAGTTACCAGGGAAAAGGTTTCTTT; CDR3: CASSYQGKGFF
size: many; V: TRBV4-3; J: TRBJ2-7; D: NA; DNA: TGCGCCAGCAGCCAAGAGGACCGAGCCAGCTACGAGCAGTACTTC; CDR3: CASSQEDRASYEQYF
size: few; V: TRBV6-6; J: TRBJ1-5; D: NA; DNA: TGTGCCAGCGGCCCCGCCACTACCCCCACCCCCCAGCATTTT; CDR3: CASGPATTPTPQHF
size: few; V: TRBV29-1; J: TRBJ2-7; D: NA; DNA: TGCAGCGTTCCGGGACCCCAGGGCGAGCAGTACTTC; CDR3: CSVPGPQGEQYF
size: NA; V: TRBV19; J: TRBJ1-1; D: NA; DNA: TGTGCCAGTAGAGGGGGGATCACTGAAGCTTTCTTT; CDR3: CASRGGITEAFF
size: many; V: TRBV29-1; J: TRBJ1-1; D: NA; DNA: TGCAGCGGGCCCCTCCTGACACATGGGGTGAACACTGAAGCTTTCTTT; CDR3: CSGPLLTHGVNTEAFF
size: many; V: TRBV4-1; J: TRBJ2-7; D: NA; DNA: TGCGCCAGCAGCCTCCTGGACGGGGCCTACGAGCAGTACTTC; CDR3: CASSLLDGAYEQYF
size: NA; V: TRBV19; J: TRBJ1-2; D: TRBD1; DNA: TGTGCCAGTAGTATCCGCCAGGGGGTTAACTATGGCTACACCTTC; CDR3: CASSIRQGVNYGYTF
size: NA; V: TRBV12-3/TRBV12-4; J: TRBJ2-3; D: TRBD2; DNA: TGTGCCAGCAGGGGAATAGCGGGGTCGAAGGTTGATACGCAGTATTTT; CDR3: CASRGIAGSKVDTQYF
size: many; V: TRBV7-9; J: TRBJ2-7; D: NA; DNA: TGTGCCAGCAGCTTGCCTACCTCCTACGAGCAGTACTTC; CDR3: CASSLPTSYEQYF
size: many; V: TRBV6-6; J: TRBJ2-3; D: NA; DNA: TGTGCCAGCAGTTACTTTGGGGGTGAGGGCACAGATACGCAGTATTTT; CDR3: CASSYFGGEGTDTQYF
size: many; V: TRBV12-3/TRBV12-4; J: TRBJ2-4; D: NA; DNA: TGTGCCAGCAGTTTAGGGTTTCTAGCCAAAAACATTCAGTACTTC; CDR3: CASSLGFLAKNIQYF
size: NA; V: TRBV20-1; J: TRBJ1-2; D: NA; DNA: TGCAGTGCTAGAGACGTCGAGGAGCCTGGCTACACCTTC; CDR3: CSARDVEEPGYTF
size: many; V: TRBV4-1; J: TRBJ2-7; D: TRBD1; DNA: TGCGCCAGCAGCCCGGTCGGGACAGGTGTCTACGAGCAGTACTTC; CDR3: CASSPVGTGVYEQYF
size: few; V: TRBV27; J: TRBJ2-7; D: NA; DNA: TGTGCCAGCAGTACTTCCCCCGACTACGAGCAGTACTTC; CDR3: CASSTSPDYEQYF
size: many; V: TRBV20-1; J: TRBJ2-2; D: TRBD1; DNA: TGCAGTGCTAGAGACCGGGACAGGGGATACACCGGGGAGCTGTTTTTT; CDR3: CSARDRDRGYTGELFF
size: many; V: TRBV29-1; J: TRBJ2-1; D: NA; DNA: TGCAGCGTTGATTTTCCTAGCCTATATTACAATGAGCAGTTCTTC; CDR3: CSVDFPSLYYNEQFF
size: many; V: TRBV7-9; J: TRBJ2-5; D: NA; DNA: TGTGCCAGCAGCCCCTCGGACCGCCAAGAGACCCAGTACTTC; CDR3: CASSPSDRQETQYF
size: NA; V: TRBV19; J: TRBJ1-5; D: NA; DNA: TGTGCCAGTAGTATATTAGTCAGGGACGGCAATCAGCCCCAGCATTTT; CDR3: CASSILVRDGNQPQHF
size: few; V: TRBV6-5; J: TRBJ2-2; D: NA; DNA: TGTGCCAGCAGTTACCCTTCCAATCCCAGGGGACCCAACACCGGGGAGCTGTTTTTT; CDR3: CASSYPSNPRGPNTGELFF
size: few; V: TRBV24-1; J: TRBJ2-2; D: TRBD2; DNA: TGTGCCACCAGTGACCCCGGGACTAGCGGGAGGACCGGGGAGCTGTTTTTT; CDR3: CATSDPGTSGRTGELFF